Shown below are 17 T cell receptor beta chains from a single sample sequenced in a study of blood T cell repertoires in COVID-19 (dated by TCRdb to 2020 to 2022). Library method: the immunoSEQ multiplex PCR assay. TCRdb mirrors the immuneACCESS table, restricted to in-frame sequences. Some clones are absent from its copies; in checked studies, under half trace to an unresolved V gene, and the reason for the others is unknown. The sample contains about 130,000 clones, 70% to 90% of them found a single time. Clones ranked in the top ten supply roughly 13% of the sample. Material: peripheral blood. The receptors were sampled from a human donor in a cohort sampled during active COVID-19.

This chain links TRBV18 with TRBJ2-7; 8 nucleotides line up with TRBD2. This CDR3 comprises 15 residues. The junction had 9 bases not matched to a gene; V was cut back by 3 bases and J by 5 bases. Germline V gene lookup returns CDR1 KGHSH and CDR2 LQKENI. CDR3 loop: CASSPGTSSSHEQYF. Written as DNA, the CDR3 is TGTGCCAGCTCACCGGGGACTAGTAGTTCCCACGAGCAGTACTTC. Together with reference TRBV18 and TRBJ2-7, the CDR3 gives the full variable domain: NAGVMQNPRHLVRRRGQEARLRCSPMKGHSHVYWYRQLPEEGLKFMVYLQKENIIDESGMPKERFSAEFPKEGPSILRIQQVVRGDSAAYFCASSPGTSSSHEQYFGPGTRLTVT.

This clone was recorded a few times. The rearrangement uses TRBV5-1 and TRBJ1-5; D is perhaps TRBD1 (5 bases). This CDR3 has 13 amino acids. The V end was cut by 0 bases, the J end by 6 bases, with 7 bases between. The germline gives CDR1 SGHRS, CDR2 YFSETQ. The CDR3 sequence is CASSLEGSQPQHF. CDR3 DNA sequence: TGCGCCAGCAGCTTGGAGGGGTCTCAGCCCCAGCATTTT.

There are a few counts of this clone. V is TRBV7-8 and J is TRBJ1-5; D is possibly TRBD1 (5 bases). The germline gives CDR1 SGHVS, CDR2 FQNEAQ. The CDR3 totals 13 residues. Deletions cut 10 bases from V and 3 bases from J, with 13 bases between. DNA of the CDR3: TGTGCCACCAGGGCCGAATTCAATCAGCCCCAGCATTTT. Translating it yields CATRAEFNQPQHF.

The chain couples TRBV7-6 to TRBJ2-3, with 10 bases matching TRBD2. V was clipped by 5 bases and J by 5 bases; unmatched bases: 10. The germline gives CDR1 SGHVS, CDR2 FNYEAQ. The CDR3 loop spans 16 amino acids. CDR3 in DNA: TGTGCCAGCAGCATTAGCGGGGGGTCCATGGTAGATACGCAGTATTTT. Translation: CASSISGGSMVDTQYF.

The chain is built from TRBV2 and TRBJ1-2; D unresolved. V shed 6 bases and J shed 2 bases, with 13 bases lying between them. CDR1 is SNHLY, CDR2 FYNNEI, per germline. The CDR3 consists of 14 residues. CDR3 in DNA: TGTGCCAGCAGCTACAGAAGATCGAACTATGGCTACACCTTC. Encoded protein: CASSYRRSNYGYTF.

The V gene is TRBV6-6, the J gene TRBJ2-1; 10 nucleotides agree with TRBD2. Per germline, CDR1 MNHNY and CDR2 SVGAGI (reference sequence). The trim removed 2 bases at V and 13 bases at J, leaving 2 bases unmatched. The CDR3 consists of 12 residues. This CDR3 reads CASSYSGGAQFF. The CDR3 bases are TGTGCCAGCAGTTACAGCGGGGGGGCCCAGTTCTTC.

The chain joins TRBV4-2 to TRBJ1-2; TRBD1 is a possible D gene (5 bases). The V gene lost 0 bases and the J gene lost 3 bases, with 8 bases spanning the gap. The germline V gene encodes CDR1 LGHNA and CDR2 YNFKEQ. The CDR3 extends over 14 amino acids. The CDR3 is CASSQEARDYGYTF. CDR3 coding DNA: TGTGCCAGCAGCCAAGAGGCCAGGGACTATGGCTACACCTTC.

CDR3 residues: CASSSEGGAEKLFF. The CDR3 DNA follows: TGTGCCAGCAGCTCGGAGGGAGGGGCCGAAAAACTGTTTTTT. The gene calls are TRBV7-9 and TRBJ1-4, with a tentative D call TRBD1 (5 bases). Trimming pared 4 bases from V and 8 bases from J, leaving 14 bases between. The CDR3 sequence is 14 residues long. Germline CDR1 and CDR2: SEHNR and FQNEAQ (reference sequence).

The table lists this clone with a few counts. The chain combines TRBV30 with TRBJ1-5, with unresolved D. V lost 1 base and J lost 9, with 13 bases in between. Per the germline V gene, CDR1 is GTSNPN and CDR2 is SVGIG (reference sequence). The CDR3 loop spans 13 amino acids. The CDR3 DNA reads as TGTGCCTGGAGTGCTGGAGCAGAGCTGCCCCAGCATTTT. This codes for CAWSAGAELPQHF.

The chain joins TRBV6-5 to TRBJ2-7; TRBD1 aligns across 7 bases. Trimming took 5 bases from V and 3 from J; bases not matched to a gene: 10. The CDR3 contains 15 residues. Germline assignment: CDR1 MNHEY and CDR2 SVGAGI. DNA of the CDR3: TGTGCCAGCAGTCCCCGACCGGGACAGAGCTACGAGCAGTACTTC. It codes for CASSPRPGQSYEQYF.

The chain recombines TRBV5-1 with TRBJ1-2; TRBD1 aligns across 8 bases. The CDR3 sequence is 15 residues long. The ends lost 0 bases at V and 5 bases at J; junction bases unmatched: 6. The germline V gene has CDR1 SGHRS and CDR2 YFSETQ. This chain's CDR3 is CASSLEQGARYGYTF. Here the CDR3 DNA reads TGCGCCAGCAGCTTGGAGCAGGGGGCCCGGTATGGCTACACCTTC.

V and J are TRBV13 and TRBJ2-6, with unresolved D. Trimming left V 5 bases short and J 1 base short, with 18 bases between. Germline V CDR1 and CDR2: PRHDT, FYEKMQ (reference sequence). This CDR3 region has 18 residues. This CDR3 reads CASSRETGSASGANVLTF. The CDR3 DNA reads TGTGCCAGCAGCCGTGAGACGGGTTCAGCGTCTGGGGCCAACGTCCTGACTTTC.

V is TRBV7-6 and J is TRBJ1-1, with a weak D call TRBD1 (5 bases). V lost 2 bases and J lost 1, with 26 bases in between. Looked up from germline, CDR1 is SGHVS and CDR2 is FNYEAQ. The CDR3 spans 20 residues. The CDR3, as DNA: TGTGCCAGCAGCTTATTTGGCCAACCCGGCCGCCTAGGGGCGAACACTGAAGCTTTCTTT. Protein: CASSLFGQPGRLGANTEAFF.

This clone was recorded only once. V gene TRBV10-1 combines with J gene TRBJ2-3, with 13 bases fitting TRBD2. The J segment lost 1 base and the V segment lost 2 bases, leaving 0 bases of the junction unmatched. From germline, CDR1 is WNHNN and CDR2 SYGVQD (reference sequence). The CDR3 sequence is 16 residues long. CDR3: CASSEGTSGGTDTQYF. The CDR3 DNA reads as TGCGCCAGCAGTGAGGGGACTAGCGGGGGCACAGATACGCAGTATTTT.

The chain is built from TRBV5-1 and TRBJ2-7, with D possibly TRBD1 on 6 matching bases. Trimming took off 3 bases at V and 1 base at J, with 14 bases between the two ends. Germline V CDR1 and CDR2: SGHRS, YFSETQ. CDR3 size: 15 residues. DNA of the CDR3: TGCGCCAGCAGCTCTCAAGGGGGTCGGTCCTACGAGCAGTACTTC. Translation gives CASSSQGGRSYEQYF.

The V and J genes are TRBV20-1 and TRBJ1-1; D remains unclear. The germline V and J ends were trimmed by 6 bases and 3 bases, with 8 bases remaining between them. The CDR3 is made up of 11 amino acids. The germline CDR1 and CDR2 sequences are DFQATT and SNEGSKA (reference sequence). CDR3 in amino acids: CSAREDTEAFF. CDR3 DNA: TGCAGTGCAAGGGAGGACACTGAAGCTTTCTTT.

The rearrangement joins TRBV5-1 to TRBJ1-1; the D is unclear. The CDR3 runs 15 residues. The V and J ends lost 0 bases and 0 bases respectively, with 9 bases between them. CDR1 is SGHRS, CDR2 YFSETQ, per germline. In nucleotides, the CDR3 is TGCGCCAGCAGCTTGGGAGTAACCTTGAACACTGAAGCTTTCTTT. Translating it yields CASSLGVTLNTEAFF.